Listed here are 29 T cell receptor beta chains from one sample, sequenced in a study of cytomegalovirus exposure and HLA in healthy donors. PCR was performed using 60 Vbeta and 13 Jbeta primers. Sequenced by immunoSEQ multiplex PCR; TCRdb stores in-frame clones only, minus some. The sample shows approximately 90,000 clones, 77% of them seen only once. Sequencing was done on a sample of PBMCs. These receptors all stem from a boy aged 5-17 years in good health and CMV-seronegative.

V and J are TRBV5-4 and TRBJ1-2, with D unclear. The germline V gene encodes CDR1 SGHNT and CDR2 YYREEE (reference sequence). V was pared by 0 bases and J by 2 bases, with 5 bases between. The CDR3 runs 13 residues. CDR3: CASSLEQNYGYTF. In nucleotides, the CDR3 is TGTGCCAGCAGCTTGGAACAGAACTATGGCTACACCTTC.

The V and J genes are TRBV13 and TRBJ2-7, with D tentatively TRBD2 (6 bases). The CDR3 consists of 13 residues. Trimming took 4 bases from V and 3 from J, leaving 10 bases between them. Germline V gives CDR1 PRHDT, CDR2 FYEKMQ (reference sequence). The CDR3 loop is CASSSRGDYEQYF. CDR3 nucleotides: TGTGCCAGCAGCTCACGCGGGGACTACGAGCAGTACTTC.

The chain recombines TRBV7-9 with TRBJ2-2; TRBD1 matches at 10 bases. Trimming removed 4 bases from V and 4 bases from J; junction bases left unmatched: 3. CDR1 and CDR2 from the germline V gene are SEHNR and FQNEAQ (reference sequence). The CDR3 covers 15 residues. CDR3 in amino acids: CASSSGQGGTGELFF. CDR3 DNA sequence: TGTGCCAGCAGCTCCGGACAGGGGGGCACCGGGGAGCTGTTTTTT.

This clone was detected a few times. This CDR3 is also generated by other DNA sequences in the sample. The chain couples TRBV28 to TRBJ1-5; D perhaps matches TRBD1 (6 bases). This CDR3 is 15 amino acids long. Germline-derived CDR1 and CDR2 are MDHEN and SYDVKM. The ends were cut back, 2 bases at V and 3 bases at J, with 11 bases in the middle. The CDR3 DNA reads TGTGCCAGCAGTTTACTAACAGGGATCAATCAGCCCCAGCATTTT. Translated: CASSLLTGINQPQHF.

This chain connects TRBV5-5 to TRBJ1-1; possibly TRBD1 for D (5 bases). The ends were cut back, 2 bases at V and 11 bases at J, with 16 bases in the middle. CDR1 and CDR2 from the germline V gene are SGHKS and YYEKEE (reference sequence). This CDR3 spans 13 amino acids. The CDR3 DNA reads TGTGCCAGCAGCTTATCAGGGAAAGGAAGGGCTTTCTTT. Its protein is CASSLSGKGRAFF.

In this sample, this clone turned up a few times. The J gene is TRBJ1-5, the V gene TRBV6-5; D not resolved. Looked up from germline, CDR1 is MNHEY and CDR2 is SVGAGI. The V and J ends lost 0 bases and 1 base respectively, with 7 bases between them. The CDR3 loop spans 15 amino acids. In DNA, the CDR3 is TGTGCCAGCAGTTACTCGAGGGAAAGCAATCAGCCCCAGCATTTT. Translating gives CASSYSRESNQPQHF.

This chain joins TRBV28 and TRBJ1-1; D might be TRBD1 (6 bases). From germline, CDR1 is MDHEN and CDR2 SYDVKM. This CDR3 has 16 amino acids. V was cut by 7 bases and J by 0 bases, with 18 bases left in between. The CDR3 bases are TGTGCCAGCACCCGGGGGGGGCTCGGGATGAACACTGAAGCTTTCTTT. It specifies CASTRGGLGMNTEAFF.

This chain connects TRBV9 to TRBJ1-2; D is unresolved. The length of the CDR3 is 14 residues. CDR1 is SGDLS and CDR2 is YYNGEE in the germline V gene. V shed 4 bases and J shed 0 bases, with 10 bases lying between them. CDR3 nucleotides: TGTGCCAGCAGCACGTCGGGTCCTAACTATGGCTACACCTTC. This encodes CASSTSGPNYGYTF.

This sequence joins TRBV4-1 and TRBJ2-7; 9 bases are a match to TRBD2. CDR1 is MGHRA and CDR2 is YSYEKL in the germline V gene. The CDR3 runs 14 residues. Trimming took 1 base from V and 6 from J; bases not matched to a gene: 4. The CDR3 DNA sequence: TGCGCCAGCAGCCAAGTAGCGGGGGAGTCCGAGCAGTACTTC. Encoded protein: CASSQVAGESEQYF.

In this sample, this clone turned up a few times. V usage is TRBV4-3 and J usage is TRBJ2-2, with D possibly TRBD2 on 6 matching bases. This CDR3 comprises 14 residues. CDR1 and CDR2 (germline): LGHNA, YSLEER. Trimming stripped 6 bases from V and 0 bases from J, with 8 bases between. The CDR3 DNA is TGCGCCAGCAGGGGCGGGACGAACACCGGGGAGCTGTTTTTT. Protein sequence: CASRGGTNTGELFF.

The chain recombines TRBV28 with TRBJ2-1; D is perhaps TRBD1 (6 bases). The CDR3 runs to 17 residues. CDR1 is MDHEN and CDR2 is SYDVKM in the germline V gene. V shed 2 bases and J shed 1 base, with 15 bases lying between them. CDR3 protein: CASSLGLQGRSYNEQFF. The CDR3 DNA reads as TGTGCCAGCAGTTTAGGGCTACAGGGAAGATCCTACAATGAGCAGTTCTTC.

This chain uses TRBV5-1 with TRBJ1-5; 7 bases map to TRBD1. This CDR3 comprises 13 residues. V shed 0 bases and J 7 bases; nucleotides not matched to a gene: 1. Germline CDR1 reads SGHRS; CDR2 reads YFSETQ. The CDR3 reads CASSLGQGQPQHF. CDR3 DNA: TGCGCCAGCAGCTTGGGACAGGGCCAGCCCCAGCATTTT.

The V gene is TRBV7-2, the J gene TRBJ2-1; 10 bases line up with TRBD2. The ends lost 6 bases at V and 0 bases at J; junction bases unmatched: 8. This CDR3 contains 17 residues. The germline V gene has CDR1 SGHTA and CDR2 FQGNSA. The CDR3 sequence is CASRKSASGSSYNEQFF. The CDR3 DNA is TGTGCCAGCAGAAAGTCCGCTAGCGGGAGCTCCTACAATGAGCAGTTCTTC.

The V call is TRBV4-3, the J call TRBJ2-3; 7 bases align to TRBD1. Looked up from germline, CDR1 is LGHNA and CDR2 is YSLEER. The CDR3 is 16 amino acids. V was clipped by 3 bases and J by 7 bases; unmatched bases: 13. The CDR3 DNA is TGCGCCAGCAGCCAGATACAGGGGTCGCTCCCCCATACGCAGTATTTT. Its protein is CASSQIQGSLPHTQYF.

The rearrangement joins TRBV7-2 to TRBJ2-3; a weak D match, TRBD1 (6 bases). CDR1 SGHTA and CDR2 FQGNSA come from the germline V gene. V was trimmed by 3 bases and J by 6 bases, leaving 10 bases between them. The CDR3 length is 13 residues. The CDR3 here is CASSLNRVDTQYF. The CDR3, as DNA: TGTGCCAGCAGCTTGAACAGGGTGGATACGCAGTATTTT.

This sequence joins TRBV7-2 and TRBJ2-7; TRBD1 agrees at 8 bases. The CDR3 covers 15 residues. Germline-derived CDR1 and CDR2 are SGHTA and FQGNSA. Germline trimming cut 5 bases from V and 2 bases from J; bases unmatched to any gene: 8. CDR3 residues: CASSHRGTGTYEQYF. In DNA, the CDR3 is TGTGCCAGCAGCCACCGAGGGACAGGCACCTACGAGCAGTACTTC.

J is TRBJ1-1 and V is TRBV7-2, with D hard to call. Trimming pared 4 bases from V and 10 bases from J, leaving 10 bases between. The CDR3 runs to 11 residues. Per the germline V gene, CDR1 is SGHTA and CDR2 is FQGNSA. The CDR3 spells CASSSGWRAFF. DNA of the CDR3: TGTGCCAGCAGCTCCGGATGGAGAGCTTTCTTT.

The chain uses TRBV2 and TRBJ1-1; TRBD1 aligns across 12 bases. After removal of 6 bases from V and 2 bases from J, the junction contained 7 bases not matched to a gene. This CDR3 contains 16 residues. The V gene's germline CDR1 is SNHLY and CDR2 FYNNEI. In DNA, the CDR3 is TGTGCCAGCAGCACCGGGACAGGGGGCGGAAACACTGAAGCTTTCTTT. Encoded protein: CASSTGTGGGNTEAFF.

The chain has TRBV5-6 and TRBJ1-1; TRBD1 aligns across 7 bases. Germline loops: CDR1 SGHDT, CDR2 YYEEEE. This CDR3 is built from 15 residues. V was pared by 2 bases and J by 2 bases, with 6 bases of the junction left unmatched. The DNA for the CDR3 is TGTGCCAGCAGCTTCAGGGACAGACAAAACACTGAAGCTTTCTTT. Encoded protein: CASSFRDRQNTEAFF.

CDR3 sequence: CASTHRGRNYGYTF. The CDR3 DNA reads TGTGCCAGTACCCATCGGGGTAGGAACTATGGCTACACCTTC. This chain links TRBV19 with TRBJ1-2; D remains unclear. The V end lost 7 bases, the J end lost 2 bases, and 14 bases lay between the germline ends. The CDR3 has 14 residues. Looked up from germline, CDR1 is LNHDA and CDR2 is SQIVND (reference sequence).

The gene calls are TRBV9 and TRBJ2-7, with 9 bases identical to TRBD2. The CDR3 is 15 amino acids. Germline CDR1 is SGDLS and CDR2 is YYNGEE. V was clipped by 4 bases and J by 3 bases; unmatched bases: 8. The CDR3 loop reads CASSPRTSALYEQYF. DNA for the CDR3: TGTGCCAGCAGCCCGCGGACTAGCGCACTCTACGAGCAGTACTTC.

The chain is built from TRBV10-3 and TRBJ1-3; TRBD1 aligns across 8 bases. The trim removed 11 bases at V and 0 bases at J, leaving 6 bases unmatched. The CDR3 runs to 14 residues. Germline lookup yields CDR1 ENHRY and CDR2 SYGVKD. In DNA form, the CDR3 reads TGTGCCGTGACGGGACAGGTCTCTGGAAACACCATATATTTT. This sequence encodes CAVTGQVSGNTIYF.

The rearrangement uses TRBV5-6 and TRBJ1-2; D gene unclear. V gave up 0 bases and J gave up 14 bases, with 11 bases separating them. The CDR3 extends over 11 amino acids. CDR1 is SGHDT, CDR2 YYEEEE, per germline. The CDR3: CASSLGLGGTF. The CDR3 nucleotides read TGTGCCAGCAGCTTGGGCTTGGGCGGGACCTTC.

This chain joins TRBV5-5 and TRBJ2-1, with 11 bases identical to TRBD2. The germline V gene has CDR1 SGHKS and CDR2 YYEKEE (reference sequence). Trimming took 4 bases from V and 15 from J; bases not matched to a gene: 15. The CDR3 runs 15 residues. The CDR3 region has the DNA TGTGCCAGCAGCCCGACTCTAGCGGGGGGTCCCGCGGGGTTCTTC. Its protein product is CASSPTLAGGPAGFF. Variable domain in full (rest from reference TRBV5-5 and TRBJ2-1): DAGVTQSPTHLIKTRGQQVTLRCSPISGHKSVSWYQQVLGQGPQFIFQYYEKEERGRGNFPDRFSARQFPNYSSELNVNALLLGDSALYLCASSPTLAGGPAGFFGPGTRLTVL.

As to this clone: One junction end disagrees with the germline gene, perhaps due to a read error. The chain employs TRBV4-3 and TRBJ2-3, with D perhaps matching TRBD2 (6 bases). From germline, CDR1 is LGHNA and CDR2 YSLEER. CDR3 size: 13 residues. CDR3 DNA: TGCGCCAGCGGCCAAGTGGGGGGAGATACGCAGTATTTT. It specifies CASGQVGGDTQYF.

The gene calls are TRBV5-8 and TRBJ1-6, with 10 bases matching TRBD1. Germline CDR1 and CDR2: SGHTS and YDEGEE. J gave up 0 bases and V 4 bases, and 7 bases lay outside the gene matches. This CDR3 region has 18 residues. CDR3 sequence reads: CASSRTGGWGSYNSPLHF. The DNA of the CDR3 is TGTGCCAGCAGCCGGACAGGGGGTTGGGGCTCCTATAATTCACCCCTCCACTTT.

The rearrangement uses TRBV28 and TRBJ1-2; 7 bases align to TRBD1. Per germline, CDR1 MDHEN and CDR2 SYDVKM. Germline trimming cut 6 bases from V and 1 base from J; bases unmatched to any gene: 5. The CDR3 length is 14 residues. The CDR3 spells CASSGTDNNYGYTF. Here the CDR3 DNA reads TGTGCCAGCAGCGGGACAGACAATAACTATGGCTACACCTTC.

V gene TRBV5-1 combines with J gene TRBJ2-5, with 9 bases fitting TRBD1. The V gene's germline CDR1 is SGHRS and CDR2 YFSETQ. V was clipped by 4 bases and J by 4 bases; unmatched bases: 8. This CDR3 region has 15 residues. CDR3 sequence: CASSPRTGDGETQYF. The CDR3 region has the DNA TGCGCCAGCAGCCCTAGGACAGGGGACGGAGAGACCCAGTACTTC.

This clone appeared a few times. This rearrangement joins TRBV19 to TRBJ1-1, with TRBD1 matching 9 bases. Per germline, CDR1 LNHDA and CDR2 SQIVND (reference sequence). V lost 6 bases, J lost 4 bases, and 6 bases stayed unmatched. The length of the CDR3 is 14 residues. CDR3 bases: TGTGCCAGTAGGGACAGGGGACTGGGCACTGAAGCTTTCTTT. This codes for CASRDRGLGTEAFF.